This passage covers 12 T cell receptor beta chains from one sample sequenced in a study of blood T cell repertoires in COVID-19. Data came from immunoSEQ multiplex PCR; TCRdb stores just in-frame clones and leaves some out. The sample has 200,000 to 250,000 clones, 81% seen once. Material: PBMCs or T cells enriched from blood (not recorded which). The receptors were sampled from a man aged 35-49 years who had recovered from COVID-19.

This clone has only a few counts. The J gene is TRBJ1-3, the V gene TRBV12-3 or TRBV12-4, with D hard to call. The CDR3 is 13 amino acids. The ends were cut back, 3 bases at V and 0 bases at J, with 3 bases in the middle. The CDR3 nucleotides read TGTGCCAGCAGTTTTATCTCTGGAAACACCATATATTTT. This sequence encodes CASSFISGNTIYF.

The CDR3 spells CASSSTSNTEAFF. For the CDR3, the DNA is TGCGCCAGCAGTTCAACTTCCAACACTGAAGCTTTCTTT. V gene TRBV10-1 combines with J gene TRBJ1-1, with D unclear. Germline loops: CDR1 WNHNN, CDR2 SYGVQD (reference sequence). The V end lost 5 bases, the J end lost 2 bases, and 9 bases lay between the germline ends. This CDR3 comprises 13 residues.

This sequence joins TRBV5-1 and TRBJ2-2, with 11 bases fitting TRBD1. V was pared by 8 bases and J by 5 bases, with 8 bases of the junction left unmatched. The CDR3 totals 15 residues. Germline assignment: CDR1 SGHRS and CDR2 YFSETQ. CDR3 protein: CASGADRGLTGELFF. CDR3 coding DNA: TGCGCCAGTGGAGCGGACAGGGGGCTTACCGGGGAGCTGTTTTTT. Full variable domain (outside the CDR3, taken from reference TRBV5-1 and TRBJ2-2): KAGVTQTPRYLIKTRGQQVTLSCSPISGHRSVSWYQQTPGQGLQFLFEYFSETQRNKGNFPGRFSGRQFSNSRSEMNVSTLELGDSALYLCASGADRGLTGELFFGEGSRLTVL.

The rearrangement links TRBV15 to TRBJ2-7; D perhaps matches TRBD1 (6 bases). V was pared by 3 bases and J by 3 bases, with 9 bases between. This CDR3 spans 13 amino acids. Germline CDR1 LNHNV, CDR2 YYDKDF (reference sequence). Here the CDR3 reads CATSRDRLYEQYF. CDR3 bases: TGTGCCACCAGCAGGGACAGACTCTACGAGCAGTACTTC.

This chain joins TRBV18 and TRBJ2-7; the match to TRBD1 covers 9 bases. The J segment lost 1 base and the V segment lost 6 bases, leaving 7 bases of the junction unmatched. The CDR3 length is 15 residues. The germline CDR1 and CDR2 sequences are KGHSH and LQKENI. The CDR3 loop is CASSNDRGTSYEQYF. The CDR3 nucleotides are TGTGCCAGCTCGAACGACAGGGGGACTTCCTACGAGCAGTACTTC.

The CDR3 DNA sequence: TGTGCCAGCAGCTCGTGGCAGGGTGGTTTCGAAGAGCAGTACTTC. Its translation: CASSSWQGGFEEQYF. The chain employs TRBV13 and TRBJ2-7; maybe TRBD1 (5 bases). Trimming cost V 4 bases and J 7 bases, with 20 bases left between them. Germline values: CDR1 PRHDT, CDR2 FYEKMQ (reference sequence). The CDR3 covers 15 residues.

The chain carries TRBV6-5 and TRBJ1-3; D is ambiguous. V was shortened by 11 bases and J by 2 bases, with 13 bases between the two germline ends. The CDR3 is made up of 13 amino acids. Germline V CDR1 and CDR2: MNHEY, SVGAGI. The CDR3 region is CAVGGNTGNTIYF. CDR3 coding DNA: TGTGCCGTGGGAGGGAATACTGGAAACACCATATATTTT.

The chain links TRBV9 to TRBJ2-1, with 9 bases matching TRBD2. There are 13 residues in the CDR3. V trimming: 4 bases; J trimming: 15 bases; junction bases outside the gene matches: 11. Germline V CDR1 and CDR2: SGDLS, YYNGEE. The CDR3 nucleotides read TGTGCCAGCAGCTCCTTTCCGGAGCGGGAGGCGTTCTTC. Residues: CASSSFPEREAFF.

In its sample, this clone was seen once. This chain uses TRBV3-1 (or the pseudogene TRBV3-2) with TRBJ2-3; a weak D match, TRBD2 (5 bases). CDR1 is LGHDT, CDR2 YNNKEL, per germline (reference sequence). Trimming cost V 0 bases and J 0 bases, with 10 bases left between them. This CDR3 region has 16 residues. The CDR3 nucleotides read TGTGCCAGCAGCCAAGATTGGAAGCGGAGCACAGATACGCAGTATTTT. Protein sequence: CASSQDWKRSTDTQYF.

This chain connects TRBV9 to TRBJ1-3; D gene ambiguous. Germline V gene data show CDR1 as SGDLS and CDR2 as YYNGEE. The CDR3 length is 14 residues. The ends were cut back, 1 base at V and 0 bases at J, with 5 bases in the middle. CDR3 sequence reads: CASSVSGSGNTIYF. CDR3 coding DNA: TGTGCCAGCAGCGTATCCGGCTCTGGAAACACCATATATTTT. The full variable domain, rest sourced from reference TRBV9 and TRBJ1-3, is DSGVTQTPKHLITATGQRVTLRCSPRSGDLSVYWYQQSLDQGLQFLIQYYNGEERAKGNILERFSAQQFPDLHSELNLSSLELGDSALYFCASSVSGSGNTIYFGEGSWLTVV.

This clone has more than one count but fewer than ten. V usage is TRBV5-1 and J usage is TRBJ2-3, with 10 nucleotides matching TRBD2. CDR1 is SGHRS, CDR2 YFSETQ, per germline. The CDR3 runs to 17 residues. V gave up 0 bases and J gave up 5 bases; unmatched junction bases: 9. CDR3 coding DNA: TGCGCCAGCAGCTTGGTCGGCCTAGCGGGGGCGGGAGATACGCAGTATTTT. It encodes CASSLVGLAGAGDTQYF.

This chain connects TRBV5-1 to TRBJ2-7; 9 bases match TRBD1. CDR3 length equals 14 residues. After removal of 3 bases from V and 2 bases from J, the junction contained 3 bases not matched to a gene. Germline loops: CDR1 SGHRS, CDR2 YFSETQ. CDR3: CASSSGTGTYEQYF. CDR3 sequence (DNA): TGCGCCAGCAGCTCCGGGACAGGGACCTACGAGCAGTACTTC.